The 30 T cell receptor beta chains in this list originate from one sample, sequenced in a study of CD8+ T cells in alopecia areata. Treatment defined: oral pan-JAK inhibitor, 5-10 mg twice daily. The authors extracted RNA and reverse transcribed it into cDNA as the sequencing template. Sequencing was performed with immunoSEQ multiplex PCR; in TCRdb, only in-frame clones are kept and a portion is missing. The data show fewer than 250,000 clones, about 60% seen once. Sequenced material: CD4+ T cells sorted from blood, taken at week 4, from a patient treated with tofacitinib. The source of these receptors is a human donor with alopecia areata.

The chain's CDR3 is CAIAPGSPANVLTF. In nucleotides, the CDR3 is TGTGCCATCGCACCGGGAAGTCCCGCCAACGTCCTGACTTTC. The chain has TRBV10-3 and TRBJ2-6; TRBD2 is a possible D gene (5 bases). Trimming took 8 bases from V and 7 from J, leaving 15 bases between them. CDR1 ENHRY and CDR2 SYGVKD come from the germline V gene. This CDR3 has 14 residues.

This chain uses TRBV29-1 with TRBJ1-1; 7 bases fit TRBD1. Germline lookup yields CDR1 SQVTM and CDR2 ANQGSEA. The CDR3 extends over 12 amino acids. Germline trimming cut 7 bases from V and 1 base from J; bases unmatched to any gene: 3. CDR3 nucleotides: TGCAGCGATGGGGACAGGAACACTGAAGCTTTCTTT. It yields the protein CSDGDRNTEAFF.

The V call is TRBV6-1, the J call TRBJ2-5; D gene unclear. V gave up 4 bases and J gave up 5 bases, with 5 bases separating them. The CDR3 is made up of 11 amino acids. Germline CDR1 reads MNHNS; CDR2 reads SASEGT. The CDR3 DNA follows: TGTGCCAGCAGTGTGGGTGAGACCCAGTACTTC. Its translation: CASSVGETQYF.

As DNA, the CDR3 is TGCAGCGTTGATGTGGGGGGTAAAGAGACCCAGTACTTC. Its protein product is CSVDVGGKETQYF. The chain couples TRBV29-1 to TRBJ2-5, with D possibly being TRBD2 (6 bases). The germline V gene encodes CDR1 SQVTM and CDR2 ANQGSEA. The CDR3 covers 13 residues. The V and J ends lost 3 bases and 3 bases respectively, with 11 bases between them.

This clone was found a few times. The chain combines TRBV5-1 with TRBJ2-5; 9 positions agree with TRBD2. Germline V gene sequence: CDR1 SGHRS, CDR2 YFSETQ. The CDR3 length is 15 residues. V lost 7 bases to trimming and J lost 5 bases; unmatched junction nucleotides: 12. The CDR3 DNA sequence: TGCGCCAGCTGTTTTAGCGGGAGAGGGGATGAGACCCAGTACTTC. Its translation: CASCFSGRGDETQYF. The variable domain in full, completed from reference TRBV5-1 and TRBJ2-5, reads KAGVTQTPRYLIKTRGQQVTLSCSPISGHRSVSWYQQTPGQGLQFLFEYFSETQRNKGNFPGRFSGRQFSNSRSEMNVSTLELGDSALYLCASCFSGRGDETQYFGPGTRLLVL.

This clone was seen only a few times. V and J are TRBV30 and TRBJ2-2; D is unclear. The CDR3 has 11 residues. CDR1 GTSNPN and CDR2 SVGIG come from the germline V gene (reference sequence). Trimming pared 1 base from V and 3 bases from J, leaving 0 bases between. The CDR3 DNA is TGTGCCTGGAGTGACACCGGGGAGCTGTTTTTT. It encodes CAWSDTGELFF.

This sequence joins TRBV30 and TRBJ2-1; D unresolved. The CDR3 sequence is 12 residues long. CDR1 is GTSNPN and CDR2 is SVGIG in the germline V gene (reference sequence). V dropped 3 bases and J dropped 6 bases, with 9 bases sitting between them. Here the CDR3 reads CAWRKFGNEQFF. In nucleotides, the CDR3 is TGTGCCTGGAGGAAGTTTGGCAATGAGCAGTTCTTC.

The V gene is TRBV29-1, the J gene TRBJ2-5; D call uncertain. The V and J ends lost 7 bases and 2 bases respectively, with 14 bases between them. Germline V gene sequence: CDR1 SQVTM, CDR2 ANQGSEA. CDR3 length equals 13 residues. CDR3 region: CSAGPTLQETQYF. The DNA of the CDR3 is TGCAGCGCCGGTCCGACACTACAAGAGACCCAGTACTTC.

This clone was counted between two and nine times. The rearrangement joins TRBV29-1 to TRBJ1-1; no firm D call. Trimming removed 5 bases at V and 0 bases at J, with 7 bases between. Germline CDR1 reads SQVTM; CDR2 reads ANQGSEA. The CDR3 contains 12 residues. The CDR3 sequence: CSVSAMNTEAFF. The DNA for the CDR3 is TGCAGCGTTTCAGCCATGAACACTGAAGCTTTCTTT.

CDR3: CASSQVGGGGEQYF. The CDR3 DNA follows: TGCGCCAGCAGCCAAGTGGGAGGGGGAGGAGAGCAGTACTTC. This chain uses TRBV4-3 with TRBJ2-7; a weak D match, TRBD2 (7 bases). Germline CDR1 is LGHNA and CDR2 is YSLEER. V lost 1 base, J lost 7 bases, and 14 bases lay in between. This CDR3 comprises 14 residues.

The chain recombines TRBV19 with TRBJ2-7, with D perhaps matching TRBD2 (6 bases). Trimming removed 0 bases from V and 4 bases from J, with 10 bases in between. Germline assignment: CDR1 LNHDA and CDR2 SQIVND (reference sequence). The CDR3 length is 14 residues. For the CDR3, the DNA is TGTGCCAGTAGTATAGAAGGGACTGTATACGAGCAGTACTTC. Translating it yields CASSIEGTVYEQYF.

This sequence joins TRBV2 and TRBJ1-1; weak D call: TRBD1 (6 bases). The V end was cut by 7 bases, the J end by 4 bases, with 19 bases between. There are 15 residues in the CDR3. Germline V gives CDR1 SNHLY, CDR2 FYNNEI. The CDR3 sequence is CASKTSGGGGTEAFF. The CDR3 bases are TGTGCCAGCAAGACCTCGGGGGGGGGCGGCACTGAAGCTTTCTTT.

This clone turned up a few times. V usage is TRBV4-1 and J usage is TRBJ2-3; D could derive from TRBD1 or TRBD2 (5 bases each). The V gene's germline CDR1 is MGHRA and CDR2 YSYEKL. With 4 bases removed from V and 0 bases from J, the gap between germline ends came to 14 bases. The CDR3 is 16 residues long. The chain's CDR3 is CASSRVGAESTDTQYF. DNA for the CDR3: TGCGCCAGCAGCCGAGTCGGGGCGGAGAGCACAGATACGCAGTATTTT.

The chain links TRBV30 to TRBJ2-3; 7 bases agree with TRBD2. This CDR3 contains 15 residues. The ends lost 8 bases at V and 1 base at J; junction bases unmatched: 12. Germline V gene lookup returns CDR1 GTSNPN and CDR2 SVGIG (reference sequence). The CDR3 reads CAMSRGLAGTDTQYF. In DNA form, the CDR3 reads TGTGCCATGTCTCGAGGTCTAGCGGGCACAGATACGCAGTATTTT. The full variable domain, with the rest looked up from reference TRBV30 and TRBJ2-3, is SQTIHQWPATLVQPVGSPLSLECTVEGTSNPNLYWYRQAAGRGLQLLFYSVGIGQISSEVPQNLSASRPQDRQFILSSKKLLLSDSGFYLCAMSRGLAGTDTQYFGPGTRLTVL.

The chain combines TRBV28 with TRBJ2-5; either TRBD1 or TRBD2 may supply D (5 bases each). CDR3 size: 15 residues. Germline-derived CDR1 and CDR2 are MDHEN and SYDVKM. Trimming took off 5 bases at V and 1 base at J, with 14 bases between the two ends. CDR3 in DNA: TGTGCCAGCAGTCCTAGGGACGGCCTCCAAGAGACCCAGTACTTC. Encoded protein: CASSPRDGLQETQYF.

V gene TRBV6-5 combines with J gene TRBJ2-7; 8 bases fit TRBD1. Germline values: CDR1 MNHEY, CDR2 SVGAGI. J gave up 3 bases and V 4 bases, and 8 bases lay outside the gene matches. The CDR3 sequence is 15 residues long. The CDR3 DNA sequence: TGTGCCAGCAGTTCTCCCAGGGGGCCCCACTACGAGCAGTACTTC. Protein: CASSSPRGPHYEQYF.

This clone was picked up many times. The chain recombines TRBV6-6 with TRBJ2-7; TRBD2 agrees at 7 bases. The CDR3 totals 16 residues. The junction had 7 bases not matched to a gene; V was cut back by 0 bases and J by 2 bases. The germline gives CDR1 MNHNY, CDR2 SVGAGI (reference sequence). The DNA for the CDR3 is TGTGCCAGCAGTTACTCGGGGGGGACTAACCCCTACGAGCAGTACTTC. This sequence encodes CASSYSGGTNPYEQYF.

A few counts support this clone. J is TRBJ2-5 and V is TRBV29-1; possible D gene TRBD2, 5 bases. Looked up from germline, CDR1 is SQVTM and CDR2 is ANQGSEA. This CDR3 spans 13 amino acids. Trimming removed 2 bases from V and 11 bases from J, with 18 bases in between. The CDR3 loop is CSVELNPFGEQYF. In nucleotides, the CDR3 is TGCAGCGTTGAATTGAATCCCTTCGGGGAGCAGTACTTC.

This clone has only a few counts. The chain employs TRBV4-2 and TRBJ1-4, with TRBD1 identical over 7 bases. Trimming cost V 4 bases and J 4 bases; bases outside gene matches: 3. Germline V CDR1 and CDR2: LGHNA, YNFKEQ. The CDR3 consists of 14 residues. The CDR3 DNA follows: TGTGCCAGCAGCCGGACAGGAATTAATGAAAAACTGTTTTTT. Its protein product is CASSRTGINEKLFF.

This chain connects TRBV7-2 to TRBJ2-5; TRBD1 matches at 8 bases. The CDR3 runs to 14 residues. In germline, CDR1 is SGHTA, CDR2 FQGNSA. After removal of 4 bases from V and 5 bases from J, the junction contained 6 bases not matched to a gene. The CDR3 DNA sequence: TGTGCCAGCAGCTATCAGGGGGCCAAGGAGACCCAGTACTTC. Its protein product is CASSYQGAKETQYF.

V gene TRBV5-6 combines with J gene TRBJ1-2; TRBD1 matches 8 bases. The CDR3 runs 14 residues. CDR1 and CDR2 (germline): SGHDT, YYEEEE. Trimming at V came to 1 base and at J to 7 bases, leaving 6 bases not matched to a gene. The CDR3, as DNA: TGTGCCAGCAGCTTGCCCGGCAGGGGGCTTGGCTACACCTTC. It encodes CASSLPGRGLGYTF.

This chain uses TRBV28 with TRBJ1-2; 7 bases agree with TRBD1. The CDR3 consists of 13 residues. Germline lookup yields CDR1 MDHEN and CDR2 SYDVKM. After removal of 3 bases from V and 3 bases from J, the junction contained 1 base not matched to a gene. The DNA of the CDR3 is TGTGCCAGCAGTTTTGACAGGGACTATGGCTACACCTTC. Its translation: CASSFDRDYGYTF.

This clone was seen more than once but under ten times. V and J are TRBV9 and TRBJ2-3; D gene uncertain. V dropped 4 bases and J dropped 3 bases, with 9 bases sitting between them. The V gene's germline CDR1 is SGDLS and CDR2 YYNGEE. The CDR3 contains 13 residues. CDR3 loop: CASSMVGTDTQYF. DNA of the CDR3: TGTGCCAGCAGCATGGTGGGGACAGATACGCAGTATTTT.

V gene TRBV10-2 combines with J gene TRBJ1-2; no clear D gene. The CDR3 consists of 12 residues. V was trimmed by 5 bases and J by 8 bases, leaving 12 bases between them. Germline V gene data show CDR1 as WSHSY and CDR2 as SAAADI. The CDR3 loop reads CASSYGLKGYTF. CDR3 bases: TGCGCCAGCAGTTACGGACTAAAAGGCTACACCTTC.

The chain is built from TRBV10-3 and TRBJ1-2; D ambiguous. The germline gives CDR1 ENHRY, CDR2 SYGVKD. V was pared by 4 bases and J by 6 bases, with 6 bases between. This CDR3 contains 11 residues. The CDR3 nucleotides are TGTGCCATCAGTGGTGAGGATGGCTACACCTTC. Translating gives CAISGEDGYTF.

The genes are TRBV18 and TRBJ2-1; 11 nucleotides align to TRBD2. Germline-derived CDR1 and CDR2 are KGHSH and LQKENI. Losses at the gene ends were 0 bases for V and 9 bases for J; bases not matched to a gene: 4. The CDR3 runs 15 residues. CDR3 sequence (DNA): TGTGCCAGCTCACCACCGGTAGCGGGAGGGACTGAGCAGTTCTTC. As protein: CASSPPVAGGTEQFF.

The V call is TRBV27, the J call TRBJ2-6; D unclear. Between the trimmed V and J ends, which lost 5 bases and 8 bases, there was a span of 13 bases. Germline CDR1 reads MNHEY; CDR2 reads SMNVEV (reference sequence). The CDR3 runs to 14 residues. CDR3 coding DNA: TGTGCCAGCAGTCGACAAGTTTTGTCCAACGTCCTGACTTTC. It specifies CASSRQVLSNVLTF.

This chain connects TRBV27 to TRBJ1-2; D is possibly TRBD1 (6 bases). CDR3 length: 14 amino acids. Per germline, CDR1 MNHEY and CDR2 SMNVEV (reference sequence). V was clipped by 5 bases and J by 4 bases, with 14 bases between them. The CDR3 sequence: CASSPRRGSYGYTF. DNA of the CDR3: TGTGCCAGCAGTCCTCGTAGGGGGAGCTATGGCTACACCTTC.

The chain combines TRBV7-2 with TRBJ2-6; D not certain. This CDR3 region has 14 residues. CDR1 is SGHTA and CDR2 is FQGNSA in the germline V gene. V lost 5 bases and J 2 bases, leaving 7 bases between the germline ends. CDR3: CASSPRPGANVLTF. The CDR3 bases are TGTGCCAGCAGCCCCAGACCTGGGGCCAACGTCCTGACTTTC.

This chain uses TRBV5-1 with TRBJ1-5, with D possibly matching TRBD1 (6 bases). CDR3 size: 15 residues. V lost 0 bases, J lost 3 bases, and 10 bases lay in between. CDR1 is SGHRS and CDR2 is YFSETQ in the germline V gene. The CDR3 region is CASSLEGGDNQPQHF. For the CDR3, the DNA is TGCGCCAGCAGCTTGGAAGGGGGGGACAATCAGCCCCAGCATTTT.